This TCR beta chain was profiled in a study of shared clonotypes between healthy human individuals (dated by TCRdb to between 2020 and 2021). In the study overall: A few men and two women, aged 18 to 49 years, made up the cohort. For each donor, CD4 naive and CD4 memory were each run on three plates, CD8 naive on two plates, and CD8 memory on one plate. To estimate repertoire size and how much clonotype sharing occurs between individuals, the study deeply sequenced the blood TCR repertoires of roughly 5 healthy adults. To increase sequencing depth and limit assay-specific biases, different laboratories used diverse techniques to prepare libraries and sequence TCR repertoires. Between about 0.8 and 9 billion PBMCs per donor were obtained by leukapheresis. What the work shows at the level of the full study, not this receptor alone: Larger estimated clonotype richness was generally found for naive subsets than for memory subsets. Based on pairwise subsampling, the degree of clonotype sharing among donors was expected to be affected by sequencing depth. Sampling was restricted to blood, and TCR repertoires in tissue are likely to differ from TCR repertoires in blood. Incomplete sequencing was indicated by rarefaction of sorted-subset datasets, despite the large sequencing depth. Because the study included only a small number of donors, the genetic and exposure-history diversity represented was limited. Higher generation probabilities were observed for clonotypes shared by all four sorted-subset donors than for non-shared clonotypes. When a handful of donors were compared, the shared fraction of clonotypes was around 5.1% for naive CD4, roughly 3.3% for naive CD8, more than 2% for memory CD4, and less than 0.5% for memory CD8.

Using the deep immunoSEQ assay, multiplex PCR amplified TCR CDR3 regions from genomic DNA. For each cell subset, the extracted genomic DNA was distributed evenly across all wells of several immunoSEQ 96-well plates, and each plate served as one replicate. For sorted subsets, about 200 ng genomic DNA, equal to about 30,000 T cell genomes, was loaded into each replicate PCR. The purified libraries were quantified using a Qubit 3.0 fluorometer, sized with a Bioanalyzer 2100, and then quantified again using the KAPA Library Quantification kit. Each immunoSEQ 96-well plate was sequenced on its own single-read 150-cycle Illumina NextSeq 550 flow cell. The authors processed their data as follows. Because only junctional sequences without quality scores were contained in the immunoSEQ output, filtering matching that applied to full-length reads could not be performed. To assign V/J genes and CDR3, sequences were annotated against IMGT germline references using PyIR, a Python wrapper for IgBLAST v1.9. Reads were filtered out if the reads had weak V/J assignments (E-value above 1e-6), no CDR3, stop codons, out-of-frame junctions, or ambiguous translated residues. V3J clonotypes were defined by identical inferred V gene, J gene, and CDR3 amino acid sequence. The percentage overlap between two repertoires was calculated by dividing the number of shared unique clonotypes by the size of the smaller repertoire. Three approaches were used to assess repertoire richness: RTK rarefaction, the Chao1 estimator, and Recon v2.1 estimates of unobserved clonotypes. Generation probabilities were computed with OLGA for all TCRbeta clonotypes obtained by the gDNA method from a few donors. TCRdb holds this immuneACCESS table with in-frame rearrangements only. Some clones are missing; in checked studies, unresolved V genes explain under half, and the rest has no known cause. That table supplies the V and J calls and clone size; D and trimming were determined from the DNA. This sample has about 2 million clones in its table, and around 96% of those were observed once. 1.2% of the sample lies in the top ten.

For the CD8 naive samples, CD45RO-negative cells were positively selected for CCR7, yielding a CD45RA+CCR7+ population from which TemRA cells were excluded. The donors were healthy, HIV-negative adults who had no recently reported acute infections or vaccinations. Only Caucasian adults living in Nashville, Tennessee, USA were represented among the donors. After blood collection by leukapheresis, PBMCs were isolated using Ficoll-Histopaque density gradient centrifugation and then cryopreserved in the vapor phase of liquid nitrogen. Analytical flow cytometry was used to check the purity and quantity of every magnetically sorted T cell population. Genomic DNA was isolated from every sorted fraction and measured by UV absorbance on a Nanodrop 2000c. Comment on this clone: Its binding antigen is unknown. There are no base qualities to consult, and no much larger clone falls within one base.

The CDR1 and CDR2 encoded by the germline V gene are KGHSY and FQNENV. The CDR3 starts with the cysteine, ends with the phenylalanine, and has 13 residues. The CDR3 DNA has 39 bases and is translated from base 1. V sheds 4 bases and J sheds 2 bases, leaving 9 bases between their ends. This TCR came from a man between 18 and 29 years old in good health. Sequencing was carried out using naive CD8+ T cells sorted from blood. Read against the paper, the sample's cell subset or site label means: CD45RA+CCR7+. The chain links TRBV16 with TRBJ2-7, with the D gene uncertain. This receptor has the CDR3 CASSPGWAYEQYF. The DNA sequence is TGTGCCAGCAGCCCCGGGTGGGCCTACGAGCAGTACTTC.